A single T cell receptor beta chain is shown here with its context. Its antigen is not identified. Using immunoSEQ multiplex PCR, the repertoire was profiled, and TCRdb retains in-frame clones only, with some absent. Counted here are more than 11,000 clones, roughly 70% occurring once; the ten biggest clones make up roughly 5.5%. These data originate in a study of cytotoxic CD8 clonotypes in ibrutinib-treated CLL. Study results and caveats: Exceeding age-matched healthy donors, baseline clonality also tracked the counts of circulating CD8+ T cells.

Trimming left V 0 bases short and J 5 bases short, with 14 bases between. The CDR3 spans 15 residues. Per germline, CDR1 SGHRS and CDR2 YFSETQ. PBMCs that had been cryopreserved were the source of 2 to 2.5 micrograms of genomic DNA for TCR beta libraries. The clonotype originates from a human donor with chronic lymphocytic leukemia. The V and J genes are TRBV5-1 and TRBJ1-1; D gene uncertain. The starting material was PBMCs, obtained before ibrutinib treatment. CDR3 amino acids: CASSLGAVAGTEAFF. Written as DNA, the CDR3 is TGCGCCAGCAGCTTGGGGGCGGTTGCTGGGACTGAAGCTTTCTTT.